Shown below are 5 T cell receptor beta chains from a single sample sequenced in a study of cytomegalovirus exposure and HLA in healthy donors. PCR primers comprised 60 Vbeta and 13 Jbeta primers. The protocol was immunoSEQ multiplex PCR, while the TCRdb copy is restricted to in-frame clones and leaves out a portion. The sample records 30,000 to 50,000 clones, 68% being singletons. The sequenced sample was PBMCs. The receptor set was obtained from a man aged 35 to 55 in good health and CMV-seronegative.

This clone was observed a single time. The J gene is TRBJ2-1, the V gene TRBV7-2; 9 bases are a match to TRBD1. J was trimmed by 1 base and V by 1 base; bases with no gene match: 2. Germline loops: CDR1 SGHTA, CDR2 FQGNSA. This CDR3 has 16 residues. The CDR3 reads CASSLDGQGSYNEQFF. CDR3 nucleotides: TGTGCCAGCAGCTTAGACGGACAGGGGTCCTACAATGAGCAGTTCTTC.

J is TRBJ1-1 and V is TRBV7-6; unclear D gene. This CDR3 has 12 residues. V dropped 4 bases and J dropped 6 bases, with 9 bases sitting between them. Per the germline V gene, CDR1 is SGHVS and CDR2 is FNYEAQ. The CDR3 spells CASSYRGAEAFF. CDR3 sequence (DNA): TGTGCCAGCAGCTACCGAGGAGCTGAAGCTTTCTTT.

V usage is TRBV29-1 and J usage is TRBJ2-7; TRBD1 matches at 7 bases. Germline V gives CDR1 SQVTM, CDR2 ANQGSEA. There are 11 residues in the CDR3. Germline trimming cut 7 bases from V and 5 bases from J; bases unmatched to any gene: 5. The CDR3 sequence: CSARQGNEQYF. CDR3 nucleotides: TGCAGCGCAAGACAGGGTAACGAGCAGTACTTC.

The CDR3 here is CASTGVVAGELFF. Written as DNA, the CDR3 is TGTGCCAGTACCGGGGTGGTTGCCGGGGAGCTGTTTTTT. The rearrangement joins TRBV19 to TRBJ2-2; a possible D gene is TRBD2 (5 bases). V lost 7 bases, J lost 6 bases, and 12 bases lay in between. The germline CDR1 and CDR2 sequences are LNHDA and SQIVND (reference sequence). The CDR3 totals 13 residues.

CDR3 sequence reads: CASSSQTADTQYF. DNA of the CDR3: TGTGCCAGCAGCTCACAAACCGCAGATACGCAGTATTTT. V usage is TRBV7-3 and J usage is TRBJ2-3, with D unclear. The CDR3 length is 13 residues. Looked up from germline, CDR1 is SGHTA and CDR2 is FQGTGA. Trimming pared 4 bases from V and 4 bases from J, leaving 9 bases between.